Each of the 30 T cell receptor beta chains below was sequenced from the same sample in a study of blood T cell repertoires in COVID-19. Measured with immunoSEQ multiplex PCR; TCRdb has only the in-frame clones, and not every one. The sample holds under 150,000 clones; 70% to 80% are singletons and the top ten take 9%. The material sequenced was peripheral blood. These receptors originate from a woman between 50 and 59 years old with active or convalescent COVID-19.

This clone was found once. The rearrangement uses TRBV30 and TRBJ1-1; weak D call: TRBD1 (5 bases). The germline V gene has CDR1 GTSNPN and CDR2 SVGIG (reference sequence). V lost 2 bases and J 3 bases, leaving 10 bases between the germline ends. The CDR3 has 13 residues. The DNA for the CDR3 is TGTGCCTGGAGTATAGGGGCCGACACTGAAGCTTTCTTT. Amino acids: CAWSIGADTEAFF.

This sequence joins TRBV9 and TRBJ1-2; no definite D call. The germline V gene has CDR1 SGDLS and CDR2 YYNGEE. The CDR3 is made up of 16 amino acids. Trimming removed 0 bases from V and 4 bases from J, with 16 bases in between. The CDR3 DNA reads as TGTGCCAGCAGCGTAGCTGCCGCCGCGGGAAGCTATGGCTACACCTTC. Its translation: CASSVAAAAGSYGYTF.

The chain joins TRBV4-3 to TRBJ2-1; 9 bases agree with TRBD2. Germline V gene sequence: CDR1 LGHNA, CDR2 YSLEER. CDR3 length equals 16 residues. J was trimmed by 0 bases and V by 3 bases; bases with no gene match: 3. CDR3 sequence: CASSQISGSSYNEQFF. The CDR3 DNA reads TGCGCCAGCAGCCAGATTAGCGGGAGCTCCTACAATGAGCAGTTCTTC.

This chain connects TRBV7-9 to TRBJ2-2, with 13 bases lining up with TRBD2. Trimming cost V 5 bases and J 5 bases; bases outside gene matches: 8. The CDR3 is made up of 17 amino acids. The germline gives CDR1 SEHNR, CDR2 FQNEAQ (reference sequence). The CDR3 loop is CASSIQGLAGPTGELFF. The CDR3 nucleotides are TGTGCCAGCAGCATCCAGGGACTAGCGGGGCCGACCGGGGAGCTGTTTTTT.

The gene calls are TRBV11-3 and TRBJ2-3; D is undetermined. CDR1 and CDR2 from the germline V gene are SGHNT and YENEEA. The germline V and J ends were trimmed by 1 base and 0 bases, with 5 bases remaining between them. The CDR3 length is 14 residues. This CDR3 reads CASSLARSTDTQYF. The CDR3 coding sequence is TGTGCCAGCAGCTTAGCCCGTAGCACAGATACGCAGTATTTT.

This clone was observed many times. The V call is TRBV6-1, the J call TRBJ2-5, with D maybe TRBD1 (6 bases). The CDR3 has 15 residues. V lost 2 bases and J 5 bases, leaving 15 bases between the germline ends. Germline CDR1 is MNHNS and CDR2 is SASEGT. CDR3 residues: CASSEPGQGSETQYF. CDR3 bases: TGTGCCAGCAGTGAACCTGGGCAGGGGAGTGAGACCCAGTACTTC.

This clone has just one count. The chain is built from TRBV27 and TRBJ1-4, with TRBD1 identical over 8 bases. Trimming took 5 bases from V and 1 from J; bases not matched to a gene: 9. The CDR3 is 17 amino acids. CDR1 and CDR2 (germline): MNHEY, SMNVEV (reference sequence). The CDR3 reads CASSPRTGWQTNEKLFF. CDR3 bases: TGTGCCAGCAGTCCAAGGACAGGGTGGCAAACTAATGAAAAACTGTTTTTT.

V gene TRBV7-9 combines with J gene TRBJ2-3; D uncertain. The germline V and J ends were trimmed by 3 bases and 3 bases, with 10 bases remaining between them. From germline, CDR1 is SEHNR and CDR2 FQNEAQ (reference sequence). CDR3 length: 14 residues. CDR3 DNA sequence: TGTGCCAGCAGCTTGACGGGTTATACAGATACGCAGTATTTT. Residues: CASSLTGYTDTQYF.

This chain links TRBV5-6 with TRBJ2-1; TRBD1 agrees at 7 bases. Per germline, CDR1 SGHDT and CDR2 YYEEEE. This CDR3 is 15 amino acids long. With V trimmed by 0 bases and J by 9 bases, 9 bases remained unmatched. The CDR3 spells CASSLDAGGGGEQFF. CDR3 coding DNA: TGTGCCAGCAGCTTGGATGCAGGGGGTGGCGGTGAGCAGTTCTTC.

The chain is built from TRBV12-3 or TRBV12-4 and TRBJ1-4; D gene ambiguous. Trimming cost V 5 bases and J 4 bases, with 8 bases left between them. This CDR3 is built from 13 residues. The CDR3 nucleotides are TGTGCCAGCAGTCAACATGGTAATGAAAAACTGTTTTTT. Protein product: CASSQHGNEKLFF.

V and J are TRBV18 and TRBJ2-1; 7 nucleotides match TRBD2. The length of the CDR3 is 12 residues. The germline CDR1 and CDR2 sequences are KGHSH and LQKENI. V trimming: 8 bases; J trimming: 7 bases; junction bases outside the gene matches: 5. In DNA, the CDR3 is TGTGCCAGCGGCGGGAGTAAGAATGAGCAGTTCTTC. It encodes CASGGSKNEQFF.

The V call is TRBV7-9, the J call TRBJ1-2; 8 bases fit TRBD1. V was pared by 4 bases and J by 6 bases, with 4 bases of the junction left unmatched. Germline V lookup: CDR1 SEHNR, CDR2 FQNEAQ (reference sequence). This CDR3 region has 13 residues. CDR3 DNA sequence: TGTGCCAGCAGCTCGCAGGGGGCGGATGGCTACACCTTC. Translating gives CASSSQGADGYTF.

This chain's CDR3 is CASSHAGGMNTEAFF. In DNA form, the CDR3 reads TGTGCCAGCAGCCACGCAGGGGGCATGAACACTGAAGCTTTCTTT. The chain has TRBV11-2 and TRBJ1-1; 8 positions agree with TRBD1. CDR1 SGHAT and CDR2 FQNNGV come from the germline V gene. With 5 bases clipped from V and 0 bases from J, the junction kept 5 bases outside the gene matches. This CDR3 region has 15 residues.

The chain combines TRBV30 with TRBJ1-1, with 9 bases matching TRBD1. The CDR3 consists of 14 residues. The V gene end was trimmed by 4 bases and the J gene end by 4 bases; junction bases not matched to a gene: 7. In germline, CDR1 is GTSNPN, CDR2 SVGIG (reference sequence). CDR3 protein: CAWKDRGGVTEAFF. In DNA form, the CDR3 reads TGTGCCTGGAAAGACAGGGGGGGAGTCACTGAAGCTTTCTTT.

This clone was picked up a small number of times. The DNA is omitted, as the CDR3 cannot be located on it reliably, and the CDR3 follows TCRdb's listing. This rearrangement joins TRBV19 to TRBJ1-5; the table's D call, TRBD1, was not checked against the DNA. The CDR3 has 14 residues if both end residues are counted. CDR1 LNHDA and CDR2 SQIVND come from the germline V gene (reference sequence). CDR3 protein: CASSILAENQPQHF.

The chain links TRBV30 to TRBJ2-1; D possibly corresponds to TRBD2 (6 bases). This CDR3 contains 14 residues. The germline V gene encodes CDR1 GTSNPN and CDR2 SVGIG (reference sequence). Deletions cut 5 bases from V and 2 bases from J, with 13 bases between. This CDR3 reads CAWEAGTAYNEQFF. CDR3 in DNA: TGTGCCTGGGAGGCGGGGACCGCCTACAATGAGCAGTTCTTC.

The chain is built from TRBV18 and TRBJ2-1; the match to TRBD2 covers 9 bases. CDR3 length equals 15 residues. Germline CDR1 reads KGHSH; CDR2 reads LQKENI. V dropped 3 bases and J dropped 4; count of bases not matched to a gene: 4. DNA of the CDR3: TGTGCCAGCTCACCCGCGGGAGGGGCGTACAATGAGCAGTTCTTC. It specifies CASSPAGGAYNEQFF.

The CDR3: CASSQDRGGGLYEQYF. The CDR3, as DNA: TGCGCCAGCAGCCAAGACCGGGGCGGGGGGCTCTACGAGCAGTACTTC. The chain is built from TRBV4-3 and TRBJ2-7, with TRBD2 matching over 8 bases. CDR1 LGHNA and CDR2 YSLEER come from the germline V gene. J lost 3 bases, V lost 0 bases, and 7 bases had no gene match. This CDR3 has 16 residues.

The rearrangement uses TRBV5-1 and TRBJ2-3; D is undetermined. The germline V and J ends were trimmed by 2 bases and 2 bases, with 9 bases remaining between them. The germline V gene has CDR1 SGHRS and CDR2 YFSETQ. The CDR3 totals 14 residues. In DNA form, the CDR3 reads TGCGCCAGCAGCTTAGGAGCTCACACAGATACGCAGTATTTT. Amino acids: CASSLGAHTDTQYF.

The V gene is TRBV7-2, the J gene TRBJ2-7; 8 nucleotides align to TRBD2. The junction had 5 bases not matched to a gene; V was cut back by 1 base and J by 3 bases. This CDR3 contains 15 residues. Germline CDR1 reads SGHTA; CDR2 reads FQGNSA. This chain's CDR3 is CASSLGLANRYEQYF. Written as DNA, the CDR3 is TGTGCCAGCAGCTTAGGACTAGCGAACCGCTACGAGCAGTACTTC. The full variable domain, rest sourced from reference TRBV7-2 and TRBJ2-7, is GAGVSQSPSNKVTEKGKDVELRCDPISGHTALYWYRQSLGQGLEFLIYFQGNSAPDKSGLPSDRFSAERTGGSVSTLTIQRTQQEDSAVYLCASSLGLANRYEQYFGPGTRLTVT.

This clone was found once. The genes are TRBV4-3 and TRBJ2-1; TRBD2 agrees at 9 bases. V was pared by 4 bases and J by 7 bases, with 8 bases of the junction left unmatched. CDR1 is LGHNA and CDR2 is YSLEER in the germline V gene. This CDR3 comprises 15 residues. The CDR3 sequence: CASSPGTSFLNEQFF. The DNA for the CDR3 is TGCGCCAGCAGCCCCGGGACTAGCTTTCTTAATGAGCAGTTCTTC.

The CDR3 is CASSTTSGKDNEQFF. The DNA for the CDR3 is TGTGCCAGCAGTACGACTAGCGGGAAAGACAATGAGCAGTTCTTC. This chain uses TRBV28 with TRBJ2-1; TRBD2 matches at 11 bases. This CDR3 has 15 residues. The V gene end was trimmed by 5 bases and the J gene end by 5 bases; junction bases not matched to a gene: 5. Germline V gene lookup returns CDR1 MDHEN and CDR2 SYDVKM.

This chain uses TRBV19 with TRBJ2-2; TRBD2 is a possible D gene (5 bases). The CDR3 covers 14 residues. Trimming took off 6 bases at V and 7 bases at J, with 15 bases between the two ends. In germline, CDR1 is LNHDA, CDR2 SQIVND (reference sequence). DNA for the CDR3: TGTGCCAGTAGCAGGACTCCCCGGGACGGGGAGCTGTTTTTT. It codes for CASSRTPRDGELFF. Full variable domain (rest looked up from reference TRBV19 and TRBJ2-2): DGGITQSPKYLFRKEGQNVTLSCEQNLNHDAMYWYRQDPGQGLRLIYYSQIVNDFQKGDIAEGYSVSREKKESFPLTVTSAQKNPTAFYLCASSRTPRDGELFFGEGSRLTVL.

The J gene is TRBJ2-1, the V gene TRBV7-2; D is unresolved. This CDR3 has 16 amino acids. Germline-derived CDR1 and CDR2 are SGHTA and FQGNSA. V was trimmed by 1 base and J by 0 bases, leaving 10 bases between them. The CDR3 DNA follows: TGTGCCAGCAGCTTAGAGTCCTACCGCTCCTACAATGAGCAGTTCTTC. Amino acid sequence: CASSLESYRSYNEQFF.

This rearrangement joins TRBV30 to TRBJ1-2, with 9 bases lining up with TRBD1. V lost 5 bases to trimming and J lost 8 bases; unmatched junction nucleotides: 6. Germline V gene sequence: CDR1 GTSNPN, CDR2 SVGIG (reference sequence). The CDR3 spans 12 residues. The CDR3 sequence is CAWGGQGYGYTF. The CDR3, as DNA: TGTGCCTGGGGGGGACAGGGCTACGGCTACACCTTC.

This clone occurred a few times. This rearrangement joins TRBV6-6 to TRBJ1-1, with D unclear. The CDR3 totals 14 residues. Looked up from germline, CDR1 is MNHNY and CDR2 is SVGAGI (reference sequence). The V end was cut by 9 bases, the J end by 0 bases, with 14 bases between. CDR3 in DNA: TGTGCCAGTTCCGGAGGGCAGATGAACACTGAAGCTTTCTTT. This codes for CASSGGQMNTEAFF.

The CDR3 loop reads CASRSQGSSADTQYF. For the CDR3, the DNA is TGTGCCAGCAGGTCACAGGGGTCTAGCGCAGATACGCAGTATTTT. The chain combines TRBV28 with TRBJ2-3; possibly TRBD1 for D (7 bases). The CDR3 is 15 amino acids. Germline CDR1 and CDR2: MDHEN and SYDVKM. V shed 6 bases and J shed 4 bases, with 17 bases lying between them.

This clone has only a few counts. This chain uses TRBV7-2 with TRBJ2-7; D uncertain. The V gene's germline CDR1 is SGHTA and CDR2 FQGNSA. Trimming left V 1 base short and J 7 bases short, with 14 bases between. The CDR3 has 14 amino acids. CDR3 sequence: CASSLVTASREQYF. The CDR3 nucleotides are TGTGCCAGCAGCTTAGTCACCGCCTCGAGGGAGCAGTACTTC.

This chain connects TRBV6-6 to TRBJ2-7, with a weak D call TRBD1 (6 bases). This CDR3 is built from 13 residues. CDR1 is MNHNY and CDR2 is SVGAGI in the germline V gene (reference sequence). V was shortened by 8 bases and J by 4 bases, with 15 bases between the two germline ends. As DNA, the CDR3 is TGTGCCAGCGCTGGGGGCCAGGGGTACGAGCAGTACTTC. It translates to CASAGGQGYEQYF.

The V and J genes are TRBV27 and TRBJ1-1; 8 bases fit TRBD1. The CDR3 runs to 15 residues. The junction had 5 bases not matched to a gene; V was cut back by 4 bases and J by 1 base. Germline assignment: CDR1 MNHEY and CDR2 SMNVEV (reference sequence). The CDR3 sequence: CASSSPGQGNTEAFF. The CDR3 nucleotides read TGTGCCAGCAGTTCCCCCGGACAGGGGAACACTGAAGCTTTCTTT.